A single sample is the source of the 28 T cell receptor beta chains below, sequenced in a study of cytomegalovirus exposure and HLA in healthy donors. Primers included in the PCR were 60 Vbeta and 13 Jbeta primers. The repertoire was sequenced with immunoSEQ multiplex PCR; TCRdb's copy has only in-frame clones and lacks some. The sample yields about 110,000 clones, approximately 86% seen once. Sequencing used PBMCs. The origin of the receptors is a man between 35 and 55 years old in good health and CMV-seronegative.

CDR3 nucleotide sequence: TGCGCCAGCAGCCGCGGACAGGGGATAGGTGAAAAACTGTTTTTT. Its translation is CASSRGQGIGEKLFF. The gene calls are TRBV4-3 and TRBJ1-4; 9 bases are shared with TRBD1. The V gene end was trimmed by 4 bases and the J gene end by 7 bases; junction bases not matched to a gene: 7. Per germline, CDR1 LGHNA and CDR2 YSLEER. This CDR3 spans 15 amino acids.

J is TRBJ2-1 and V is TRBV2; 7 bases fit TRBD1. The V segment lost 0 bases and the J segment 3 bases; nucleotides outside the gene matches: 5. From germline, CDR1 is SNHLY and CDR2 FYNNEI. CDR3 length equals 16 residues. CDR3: CASSEAPGGHYNEQFF. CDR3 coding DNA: TGTGCCAGCAGTGAAGCTCCAGGGGGACACTACAATGAGCAGTTCTTC. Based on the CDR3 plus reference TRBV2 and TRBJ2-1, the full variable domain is EPEVTQTPSHQVTQMGQEVILRCVPISNHLYFYWYRQILGQKVEFLVSFYNNEISEKSEIFDDQFSVERPDGSNFTLKIRSTKLEDSAMYFCASSEAPGGHYNEQFFGPGTRLTVL.

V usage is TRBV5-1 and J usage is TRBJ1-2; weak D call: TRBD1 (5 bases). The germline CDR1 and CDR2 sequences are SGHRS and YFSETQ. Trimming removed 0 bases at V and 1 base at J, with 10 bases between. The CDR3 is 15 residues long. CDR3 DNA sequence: TGCGCCAGCAGCTTGGCCATGGGGGGTAACTATGGCTACACCTTC. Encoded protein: CASSLAMGGNYGYTF.

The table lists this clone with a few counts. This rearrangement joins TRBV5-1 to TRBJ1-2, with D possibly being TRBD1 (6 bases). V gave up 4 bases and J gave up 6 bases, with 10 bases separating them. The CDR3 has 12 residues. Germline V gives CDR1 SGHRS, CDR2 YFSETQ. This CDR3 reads CASSAPGDGYTF. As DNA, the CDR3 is TGCGCCAGCAGCGCCCCAGGGGATGGCTACACCTTC.

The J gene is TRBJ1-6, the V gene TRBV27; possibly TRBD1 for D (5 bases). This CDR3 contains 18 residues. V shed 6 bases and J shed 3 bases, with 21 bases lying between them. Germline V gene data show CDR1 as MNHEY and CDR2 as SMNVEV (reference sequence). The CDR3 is CASSSTRQSLLYNSPLHF. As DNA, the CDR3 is TGTGCCAGCAGCTCTACACGACAGTCCCTCCTCTATAATTCACCCCTCCACTTT.

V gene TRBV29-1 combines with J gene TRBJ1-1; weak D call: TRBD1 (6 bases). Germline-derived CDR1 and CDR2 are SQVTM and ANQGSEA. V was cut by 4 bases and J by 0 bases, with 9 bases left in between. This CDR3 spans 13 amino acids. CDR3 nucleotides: TGCAGCGTTGGTGAGGGGGTGAACACTGAAGCTTTCTTT. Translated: CSVGEGVNTEAFF.

Here the CDR3 reads CSVGRDFKSYTF. CDR3 DNA sequence: TGCAGCGTGGGCCGGGACTTCAAAAGCTACACCTTC. This rearrangement joins TRBV29-1 to TRBJ1-2; D may be TRBD1 (5 bases). There are 12 residues in the CDR3. Germline values: CDR1 SQVTM, CDR2 ANQGSEA. Trimming took 6 bases from V and 9 from J, leaving 17 bases between them.

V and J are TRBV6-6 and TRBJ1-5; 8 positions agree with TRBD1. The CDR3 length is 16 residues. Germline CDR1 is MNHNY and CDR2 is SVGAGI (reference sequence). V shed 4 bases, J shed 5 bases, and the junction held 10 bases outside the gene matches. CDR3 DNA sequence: TGTGCCAGCAGTTCCACAGGGGGGGCGCAGGATCAGCCCCAGCATTTT. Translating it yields CASSSTGGAQDQPQHF.

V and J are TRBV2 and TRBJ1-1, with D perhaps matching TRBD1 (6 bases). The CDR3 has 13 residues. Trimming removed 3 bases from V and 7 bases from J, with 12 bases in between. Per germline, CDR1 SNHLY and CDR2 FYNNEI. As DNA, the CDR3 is TGTGCCAGCAGTGACCGGGGGGCACTTGAAGCTTTCTTT. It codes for CASSDRGALEAFF.

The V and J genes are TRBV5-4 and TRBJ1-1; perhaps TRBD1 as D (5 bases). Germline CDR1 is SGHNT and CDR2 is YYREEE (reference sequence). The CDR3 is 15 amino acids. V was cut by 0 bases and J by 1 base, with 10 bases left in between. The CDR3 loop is CASSLAGGRNTEAFF. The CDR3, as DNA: TGTGCCAGCAGCTTGGCCGGGGGACGGAACACTGAAGCTTTCTTT.

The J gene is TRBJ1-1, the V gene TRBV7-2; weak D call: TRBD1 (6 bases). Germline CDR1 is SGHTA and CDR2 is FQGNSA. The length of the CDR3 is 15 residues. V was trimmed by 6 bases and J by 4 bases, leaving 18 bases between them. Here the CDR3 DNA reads TGTGCCAGCAGTTCCCCAGGGGCAGGGTCCACTGAAGCTTTCTTT. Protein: CASSSPGAGSTEAFF.

CDR3 protein: CASSIETSYEQYF. The CDR3 DNA reads as TGTGCCAGTAGTATAGAGACTAGCTACGAGCAGTACTTC. The rearrangement uses TRBV19 and TRBJ2-7; a weak D match, TRBD2 (6 bases). This CDR3 is 13 amino acids long. The V end was cut by 0 bases, the J end by 3 bases, with 6 bases between. CDR1 and CDR2 (germline): LNHDA, SQIVND (reference sequence).

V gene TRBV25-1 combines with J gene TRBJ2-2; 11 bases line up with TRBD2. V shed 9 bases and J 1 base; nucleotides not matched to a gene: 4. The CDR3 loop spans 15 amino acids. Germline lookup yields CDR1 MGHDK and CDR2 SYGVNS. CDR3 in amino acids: CARGLAGGNTGELFF. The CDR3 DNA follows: TGTGCCAGAGGGCTAGCGGGGGGGAACACCGGGGAGCTGTTTTTT.

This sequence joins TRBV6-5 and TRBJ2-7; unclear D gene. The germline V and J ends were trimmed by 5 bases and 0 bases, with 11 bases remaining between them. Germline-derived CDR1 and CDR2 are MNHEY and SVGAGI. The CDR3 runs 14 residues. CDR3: CASSPLGSSYEQYF. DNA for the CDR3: TGTGCCAGCAGTCCCCTAGGTAGCTCCTACGAGCAGTACTTC.

The CDR3 loop reads CASSLDQKPQHF. The CDR3 DNA is TGTGCCAGCAGTTTAGATCAGAAGCCCCAGCATTTT. The V and J genes are TRBV28 and TRBJ1-5, with no clear D. V was shortened by 2 bases and J by 8 bases, with 7 bases between the two germline ends. The CDR3 has 12 residues. The germline gives CDR1 MDHEN, CDR2 SYDVKM.

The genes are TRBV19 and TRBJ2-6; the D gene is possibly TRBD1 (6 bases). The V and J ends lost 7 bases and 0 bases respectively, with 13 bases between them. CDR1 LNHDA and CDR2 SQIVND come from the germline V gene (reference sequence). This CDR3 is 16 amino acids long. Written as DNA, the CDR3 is TGTGCCAGTAAGACGTTAGGGGGCTCTGGGGCCAACGTCCTGACTTTC. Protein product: CASKTLGGSGANVLTF.

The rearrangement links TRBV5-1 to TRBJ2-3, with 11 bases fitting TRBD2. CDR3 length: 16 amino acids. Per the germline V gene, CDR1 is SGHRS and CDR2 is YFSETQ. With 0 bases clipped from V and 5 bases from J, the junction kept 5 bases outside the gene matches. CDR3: CASSLGASGGLDTQYF. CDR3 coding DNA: TGCGCCAGCAGCTTGGGGGCTAGCGGGGGGCTAGATACGCAGTATTTT.

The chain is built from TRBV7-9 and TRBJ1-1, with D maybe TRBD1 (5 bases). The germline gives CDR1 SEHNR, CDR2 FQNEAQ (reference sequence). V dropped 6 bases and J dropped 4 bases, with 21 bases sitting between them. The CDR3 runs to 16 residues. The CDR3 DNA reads TGTGCCAGCAGGCGGACCGGGACTATCAAGGCCACTGAAGCTTTCTTT. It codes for CASRRTGTIKATEAFF.

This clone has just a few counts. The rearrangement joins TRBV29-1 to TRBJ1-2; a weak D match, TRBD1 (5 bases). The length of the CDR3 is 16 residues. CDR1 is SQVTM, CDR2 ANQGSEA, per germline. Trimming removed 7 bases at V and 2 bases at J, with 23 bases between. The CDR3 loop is CSAQASRSRKNYGYTF. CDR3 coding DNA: TGCAGCGCACAGGCTTCCAGGTCGAGGAAAAACTATGGCTACACCTTC.

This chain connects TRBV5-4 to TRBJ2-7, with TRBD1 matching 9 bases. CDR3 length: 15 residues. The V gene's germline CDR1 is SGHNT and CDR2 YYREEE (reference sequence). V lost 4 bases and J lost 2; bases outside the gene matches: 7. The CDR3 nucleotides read TGTGCCAGCAGCGCCGGGACAGGGAAGACCTACGAGCAGTACTTC. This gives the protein CASSAGTGKTYEQYF. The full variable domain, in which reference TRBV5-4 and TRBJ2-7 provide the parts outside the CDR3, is ETGVTQSPTHLIKTRGQQVTLRCSSQSGHNTVSWYQQALGQGPQFIFQYYREEENGRGNFPPRFSGLQFPNYSSELNVNALELDDSALYLCASSAGTGKTYEQYFGPGTRLTVT.

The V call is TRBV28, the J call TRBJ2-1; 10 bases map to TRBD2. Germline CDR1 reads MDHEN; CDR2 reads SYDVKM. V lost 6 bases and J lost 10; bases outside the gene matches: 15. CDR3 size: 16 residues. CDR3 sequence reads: CASSIRGALAGVEQFF. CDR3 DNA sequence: TGTGCCAGCAGCATCCGTGGCGCGCTAGCGGGGGTGGAGCAGTTCTTC.

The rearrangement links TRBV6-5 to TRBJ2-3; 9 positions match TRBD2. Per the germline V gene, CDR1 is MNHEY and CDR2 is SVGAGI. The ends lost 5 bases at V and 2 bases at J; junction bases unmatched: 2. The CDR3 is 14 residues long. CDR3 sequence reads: CASSAGGITDTQYF. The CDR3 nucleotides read TGTGCCAGCAGTGCGGGGGGGATCACAGATACGCAGTATTTT.

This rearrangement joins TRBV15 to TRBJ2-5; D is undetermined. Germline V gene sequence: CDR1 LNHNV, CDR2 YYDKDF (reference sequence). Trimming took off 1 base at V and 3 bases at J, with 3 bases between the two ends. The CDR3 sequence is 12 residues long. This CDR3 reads CATSRAEETQYF. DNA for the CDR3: TGTGCCACCAGCAGAGCTGAAGAGACCCAGTACTTC.

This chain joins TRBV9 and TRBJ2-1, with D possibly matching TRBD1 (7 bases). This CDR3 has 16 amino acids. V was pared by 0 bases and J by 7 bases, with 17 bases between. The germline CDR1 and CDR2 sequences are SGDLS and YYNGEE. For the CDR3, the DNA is TGTGCCAGCAGCGTAGACCCAGGGGGGCCTGGGAATGAGCAGTTCTTC. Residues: CASSVDPGGPGNEQFF.

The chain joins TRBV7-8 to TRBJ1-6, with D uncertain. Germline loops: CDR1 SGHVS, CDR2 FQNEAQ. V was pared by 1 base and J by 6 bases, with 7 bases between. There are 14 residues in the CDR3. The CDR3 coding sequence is TGTGCCAGCAGCTTAGGAGGTATTAATTCACCCCTCCACTTT. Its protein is CASSLGGINSPLHF.

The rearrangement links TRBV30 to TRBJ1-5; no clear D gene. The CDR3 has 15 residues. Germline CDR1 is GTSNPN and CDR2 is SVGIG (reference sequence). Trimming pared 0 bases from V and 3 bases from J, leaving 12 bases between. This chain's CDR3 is CAWSVRGVDNQPQHF. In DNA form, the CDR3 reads TGTGCCTGGAGTGTGCGGGGTGTGGACAATCAGCCCCAGCATTTT.

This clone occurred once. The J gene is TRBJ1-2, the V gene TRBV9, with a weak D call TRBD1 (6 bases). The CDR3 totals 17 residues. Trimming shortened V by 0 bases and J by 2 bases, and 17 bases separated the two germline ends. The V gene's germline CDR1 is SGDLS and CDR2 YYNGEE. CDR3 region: CASSVDPPPGENYGYTF. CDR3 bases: TGTGCCAGCAGCGTAGACCCTCCGCCAGGGGAGAACTATGGCTACACCTTC.

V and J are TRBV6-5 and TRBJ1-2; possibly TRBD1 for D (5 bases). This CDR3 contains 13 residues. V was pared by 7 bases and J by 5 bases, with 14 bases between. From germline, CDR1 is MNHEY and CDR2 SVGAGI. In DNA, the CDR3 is TGTGCCAGCAAAACAAGGTCAGGGTATGGCTACACCTTC. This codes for CASKTRSGYGYTF.